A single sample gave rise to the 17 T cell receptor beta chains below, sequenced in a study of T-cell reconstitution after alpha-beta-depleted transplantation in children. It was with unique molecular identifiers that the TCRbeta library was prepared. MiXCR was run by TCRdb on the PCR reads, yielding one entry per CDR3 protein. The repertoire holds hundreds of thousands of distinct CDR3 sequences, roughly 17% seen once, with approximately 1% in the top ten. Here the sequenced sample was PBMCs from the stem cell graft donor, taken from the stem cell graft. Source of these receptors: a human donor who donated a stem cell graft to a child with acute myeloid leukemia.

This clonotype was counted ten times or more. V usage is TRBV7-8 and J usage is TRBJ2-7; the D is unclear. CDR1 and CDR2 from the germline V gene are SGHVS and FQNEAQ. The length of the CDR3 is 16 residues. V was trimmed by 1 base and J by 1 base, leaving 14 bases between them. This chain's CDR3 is CASSLVTPPGSYEQYF. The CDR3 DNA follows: TGTGCCAGCAGCTTAGTTACGCCACCTGGATCCTACGAGCAGTACTTC.

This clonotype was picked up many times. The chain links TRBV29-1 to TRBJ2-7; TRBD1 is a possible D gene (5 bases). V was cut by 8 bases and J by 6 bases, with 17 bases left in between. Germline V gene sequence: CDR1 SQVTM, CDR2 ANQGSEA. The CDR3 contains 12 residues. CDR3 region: CSTRGTGGEQYF. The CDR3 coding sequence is TGCAGCACAAGGGGTACTGGCGGCGAGCAGTACTTC.

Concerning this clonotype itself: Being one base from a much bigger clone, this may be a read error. In DNA form, the CDR3 reads TGCAGTGCCAAACAGGGCATCACTGAAGATTTCTTT. This encodes CSAKQGITEDFF. The J gene is TRBJ1-1, the V gene TRBV20-1, with D tentatively TRBD1 (6 bases). Germline loops: CDR1 DFQATT, CDR2 SNEGSKA (reference sequence). The CDR3 has 12 residues.

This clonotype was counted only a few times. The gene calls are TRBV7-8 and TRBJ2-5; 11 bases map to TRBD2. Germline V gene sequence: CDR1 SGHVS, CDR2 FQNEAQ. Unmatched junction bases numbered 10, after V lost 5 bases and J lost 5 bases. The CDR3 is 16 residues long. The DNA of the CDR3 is TGTGCCAGCAGCCCGAAGCGACTAGCGGGGTATGAGACCCAGTACTTC. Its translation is CASSPKRLAGYETQYF.

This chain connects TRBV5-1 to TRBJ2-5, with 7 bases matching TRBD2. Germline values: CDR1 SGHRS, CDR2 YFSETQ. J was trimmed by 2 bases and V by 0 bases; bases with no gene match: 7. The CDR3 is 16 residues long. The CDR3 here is CASSLAVLGGQETQYF. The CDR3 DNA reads TGCGCCAGCAGCTTGGCCGTGTTGGGAGGGCAAGAGACCCAGTACTTC.

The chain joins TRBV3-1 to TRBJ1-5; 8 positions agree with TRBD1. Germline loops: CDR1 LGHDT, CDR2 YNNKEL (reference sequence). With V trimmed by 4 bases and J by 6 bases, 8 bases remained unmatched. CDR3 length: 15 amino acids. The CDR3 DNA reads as TGTGCCAGCAGCCTCGGACAGGGAGGAGGTCAGCCCCAGCATTTT. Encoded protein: CASSLGQGGGQPQHF. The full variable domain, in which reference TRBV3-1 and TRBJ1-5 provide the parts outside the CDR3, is DTAVSQTPKYLVTQMGNDKSIKCEQNLGHDTMYWYKQDSKKFLKIMFSYNNKELIINETVPNRFSPKSPDKAHLNLHINSLELGDSAVYFCASSLGQGGGQPQHFGDGTRLSIL.

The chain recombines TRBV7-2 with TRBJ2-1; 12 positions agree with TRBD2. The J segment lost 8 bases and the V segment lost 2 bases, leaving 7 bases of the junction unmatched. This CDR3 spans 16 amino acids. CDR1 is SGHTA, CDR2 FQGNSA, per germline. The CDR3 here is CASSLLLAGGRDEQFF. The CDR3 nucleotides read TGTGCCAGCAGCTTATTACTAGCGGGGGGAAGGGATGAGCAGTTCTTC.

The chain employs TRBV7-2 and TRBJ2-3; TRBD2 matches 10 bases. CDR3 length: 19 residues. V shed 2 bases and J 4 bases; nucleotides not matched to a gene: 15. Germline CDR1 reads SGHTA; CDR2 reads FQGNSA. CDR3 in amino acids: CASSLQAGGRGIRSDTQYF. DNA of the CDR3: TGTGCCAGCAGCTTACAAGCGGGGGGGCGAGGTATAAGGTCAGATACGCAGTATTTT. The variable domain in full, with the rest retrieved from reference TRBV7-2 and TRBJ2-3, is GAGVSQSPSNKVTEKGKDVELRCDPISGHTALYWYRQSLGQGLEFLIYFQGNSAPDKSGLPSDRFSAERTGGSVSTLTIQRTQQEDSAVYLCASSLQAGGRGIRSDTQYFGPGTRLTVL.

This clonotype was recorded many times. The CDR3 DNA sequence: TGCAGTGCTTTTCCTCAGGGGCGAATTCGTGGTGAGGGTGAGCAGTTCTTC. Its protein product is CSAFPQGRIRGEGEQFF. The V gene is TRBV20-1, the J gene TRBJ2-1; maybe TRBD1 (6 bases). Germline CDR1 is DFQATT and CDR2 is SNEGSKA (reference sequence). CDR3 size: 17 residues. The V end was cut by 5 bases, the J end by 9 bases, with 29 bases between.

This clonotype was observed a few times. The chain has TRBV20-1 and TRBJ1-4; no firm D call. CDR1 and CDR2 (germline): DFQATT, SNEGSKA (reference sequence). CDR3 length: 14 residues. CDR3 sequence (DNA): TGCAGCCCTCTCAGAACAGACACTAATGAAAAACTGTTTTTT. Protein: CSPLRTDTNEKLFF.

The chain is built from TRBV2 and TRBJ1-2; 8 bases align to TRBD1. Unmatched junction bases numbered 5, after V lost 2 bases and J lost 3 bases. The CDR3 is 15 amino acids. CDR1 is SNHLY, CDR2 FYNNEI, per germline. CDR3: CASSESDRADYGYTF. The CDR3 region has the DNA TGTGCCAGCAGTGAATCGGACAGGGCCGACTATGGCTACACCTTC. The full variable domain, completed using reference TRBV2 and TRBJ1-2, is EPEVTQTPSHQVTQMGQEVILRCVPISNHLYFYWYRQILGQKVEFLVSFYNNEISEKSEIFDDQFSVERPDGSNFTLKIRSTKLEDSAMYFCASSESDRADYGYTFGSGTRLTVV.

The CDR3 sequence is CASSFPGTVLAKNIQYF. The CDR3 DNA sequence: TGTGCCAGCAGTTTCCCAGGGACTGTTCTAGCCAAAAACATTCAGTACTTC. The chain is built from TRBV12-3 or TRBV12-4 and TRBJ2-4; possible D gene TRBD2, 6 bases. The CDR3 is 17 residues long. Trimming cost V 3 bases and J 0 bases, with 15 bases left between them.

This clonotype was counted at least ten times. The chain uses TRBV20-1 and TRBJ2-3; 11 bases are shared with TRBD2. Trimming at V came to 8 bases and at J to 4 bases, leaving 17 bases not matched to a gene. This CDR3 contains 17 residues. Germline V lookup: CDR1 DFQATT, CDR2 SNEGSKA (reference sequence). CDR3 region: CSTNGQGTSGPPDTQYF. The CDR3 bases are TGCAGTACGAACGGACAGGGGACTAGCGGACCGCCAGATACGCAGTATTTT.

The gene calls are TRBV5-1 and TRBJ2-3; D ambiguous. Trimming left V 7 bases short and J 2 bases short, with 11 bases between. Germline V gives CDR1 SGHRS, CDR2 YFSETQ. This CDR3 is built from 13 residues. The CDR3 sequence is CASEPEITDTQYF. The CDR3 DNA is TGCGCCAGCGAGCCAGAAATCACAGATACGCAGTATTTT.

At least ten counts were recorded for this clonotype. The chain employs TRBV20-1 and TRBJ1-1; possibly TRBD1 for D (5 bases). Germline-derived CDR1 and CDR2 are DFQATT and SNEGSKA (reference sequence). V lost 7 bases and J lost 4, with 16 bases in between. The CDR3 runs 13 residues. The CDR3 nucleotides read TGCAGTGGCCGAGGCGGTGGGACCACTGAAGCTTTCTTT. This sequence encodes CSGRGGGTTEAFF.

The chain's CDR3 is CASRPGTTTYEQYV. The CDR3 bases are TGTGCCAGCAGGCCGGGCACAACCACCTACGAGCAGTACGTC. The chain is built from TRBV2 and TRBJ2-7; no definite D call. Trimming took off 6 bases at V and 2 bases at J, with 14 bases between the two ends. Germline lookup yields CDR1 SNHLY and CDR2 FYNNEI. The CDR3 contains 14 residues.

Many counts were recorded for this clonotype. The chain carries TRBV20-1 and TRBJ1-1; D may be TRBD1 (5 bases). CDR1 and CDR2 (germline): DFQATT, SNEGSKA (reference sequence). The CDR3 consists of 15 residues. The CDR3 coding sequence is TGCAGGCCCGCCGAGTCCGGGGGATTGAACACTGAAGCTTTCTTT. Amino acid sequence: CRPAESGGLNTEAFF.